Detailed here is one T cell receptor (beta chain). V gave up 7 bases and J gave up 2 bases; unmatched junction bases: 5. Germline CDR1 and CDR2: SQVTM and ANQGSEA. This CDR3 has 12 amino acids. These data come from a study of technical replicates of blood from a few donors. Assay used: immunoSEQ multiplex PCR; TCRdb lists only in-frame clones, some missing. Counted here are around 80,000 clones, about 91% occurring once; the ten biggest clones make up roughly 0.41%. The clonotype originates from a human donor in good health. The V gene is TRBV29-1, the J gene TRBJ2-7; TRBD1 agrees at 7 bases. Sequencing input: T cells isolated from PBMCs. The CDR3 is CSGGTAPYEQYF. The CDR3 bases are TGCAGCGGGGGGACAGCTCCCTACGAGCAGTACTTC.